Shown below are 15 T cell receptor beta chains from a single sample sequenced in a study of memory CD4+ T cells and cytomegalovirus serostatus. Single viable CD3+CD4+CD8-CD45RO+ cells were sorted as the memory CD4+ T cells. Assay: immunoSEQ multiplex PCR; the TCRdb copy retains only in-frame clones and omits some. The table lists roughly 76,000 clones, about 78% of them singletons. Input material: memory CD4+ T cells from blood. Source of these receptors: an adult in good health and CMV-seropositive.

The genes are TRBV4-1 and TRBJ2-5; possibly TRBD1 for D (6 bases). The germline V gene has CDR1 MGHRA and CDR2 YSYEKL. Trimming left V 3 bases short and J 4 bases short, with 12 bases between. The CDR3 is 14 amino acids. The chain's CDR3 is CASSHPGQTETQYF. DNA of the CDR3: TGCGCCAGCAGCCACCCCGGACAGACAGAGACCCAGTACTTC.

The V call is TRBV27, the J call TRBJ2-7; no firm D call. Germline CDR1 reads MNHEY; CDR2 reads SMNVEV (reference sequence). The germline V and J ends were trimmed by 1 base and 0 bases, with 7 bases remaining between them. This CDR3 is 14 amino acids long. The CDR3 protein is CASSLYRSSYEQYV. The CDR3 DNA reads TGTGCCAGCAGTTTATACCGGTCCTCCTACGAGCAGTACGTC.

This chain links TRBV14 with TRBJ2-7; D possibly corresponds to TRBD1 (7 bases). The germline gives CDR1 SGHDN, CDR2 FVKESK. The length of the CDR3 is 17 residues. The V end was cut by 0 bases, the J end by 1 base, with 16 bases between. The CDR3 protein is CASSQDGGTVISYEQYF. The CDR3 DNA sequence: TGTGCCAGCAGCCAAGATGGGGGGACAGTGATTTCCTACGAGCAGTACTTC.

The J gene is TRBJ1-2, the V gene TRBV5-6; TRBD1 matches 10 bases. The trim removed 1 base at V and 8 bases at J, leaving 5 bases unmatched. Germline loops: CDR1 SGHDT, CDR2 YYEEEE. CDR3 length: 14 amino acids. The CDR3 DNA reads TGTGCCAGCAGCTTGTGGGACAGGGGTGGCGGCTACACCTTC. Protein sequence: CASSLWDRGGGYTF.

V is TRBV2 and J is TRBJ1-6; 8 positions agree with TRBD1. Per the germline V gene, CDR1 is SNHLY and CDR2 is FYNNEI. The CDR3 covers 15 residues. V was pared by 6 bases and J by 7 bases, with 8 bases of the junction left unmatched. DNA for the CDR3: TGTGCCAGCAGAACCGGGACAGGAGAAAATTCACCCCTCCACTTT. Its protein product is CASRTGTGENSPLHF.

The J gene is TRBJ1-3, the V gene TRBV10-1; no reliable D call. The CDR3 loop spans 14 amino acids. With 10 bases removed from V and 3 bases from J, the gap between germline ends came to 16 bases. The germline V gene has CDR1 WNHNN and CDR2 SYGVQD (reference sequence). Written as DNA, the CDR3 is TGCGCCACGGCCGGACGGCGAGATGGAAACACCATATATTTT. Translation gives CATAGRRDGNTIYF.

This chain's CDR3 is CASSSLFSSAITYEQYF. The CDR3 nucleotides are TGTGCCAGCAGTTCTCTTTTTAGTTCGGCGATCACCTACGAGCAGTACTTC. The V call is TRBV28, the J call TRBJ2-7; D not certain. The CDR3 covers 17 residues. Germline loops: CDR1 MDHEN, CDR2 SYDVKM. Trimming pared 4 bases from V and 2 bases from J, leaving 21 bases between.

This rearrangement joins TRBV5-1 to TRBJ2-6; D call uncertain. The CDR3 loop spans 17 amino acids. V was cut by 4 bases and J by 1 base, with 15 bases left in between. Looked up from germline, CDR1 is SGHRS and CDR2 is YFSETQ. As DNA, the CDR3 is TGCGCCAGCAGCGTCGGTAGCAGTAATTCTGGGGCCAACGTCCTGACTTTC. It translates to CASSVGSSNSGANVLTF.

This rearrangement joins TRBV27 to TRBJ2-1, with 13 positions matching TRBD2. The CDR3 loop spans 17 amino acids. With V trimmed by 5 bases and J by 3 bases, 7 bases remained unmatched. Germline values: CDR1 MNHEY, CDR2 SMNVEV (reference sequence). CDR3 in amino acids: CASSIGLAGAFYNEQFF. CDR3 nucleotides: TGTGCCAGCAGTATCGGACTAGCGGGGGCCTTCTACAATGAGCAGTTCTTC.

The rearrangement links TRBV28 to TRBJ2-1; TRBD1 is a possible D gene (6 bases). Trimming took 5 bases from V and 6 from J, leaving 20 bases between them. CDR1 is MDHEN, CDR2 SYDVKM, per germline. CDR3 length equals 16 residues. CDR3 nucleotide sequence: TGTGCCAGCAGTCCTAACAGGGCCGCCGGCCTCAATGAGCAGTTCTTC. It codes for CASSPNRAAGLNEQFF.

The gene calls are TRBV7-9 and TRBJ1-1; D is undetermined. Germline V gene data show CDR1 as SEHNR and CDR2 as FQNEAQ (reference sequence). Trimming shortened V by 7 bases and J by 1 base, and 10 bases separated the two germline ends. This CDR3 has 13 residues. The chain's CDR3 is CASTDARNTEAFF. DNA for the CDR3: TGTGCCAGCACCGACGCGAGGAACACTGAAGCTTTCTTT.

CDR3 in DNA: TGCGCCAGCAGCTTGGAACTAGCGGGAGTTAATGAGCAGTTCTTC. It translates to CASSLELAGVNEQFF. The chain combines TRBV5-1 with TRBJ2-1, with TRBD2 matching 11 bases. Germline V lookup: CDR1 SGHRS, CDR2 YFSETQ. V shed 0 bases, J shed 7 bases, and the junction held 3 bases outside the gene matches. This CDR3 has 15 residues. The whole variable domain, filled in from reference TRBV5-1 and TRBJ2-1, reads KAGVTQTPRYLIKTRGQQVTLSCSPISGHRSVSWYQQTPGQGLQFLFEYFSETQRNKGNFPGRFSGRQFSNSRSEMNVSTLELGDSALYLCASSLELAGVNEQFFGPGTRLTVL.

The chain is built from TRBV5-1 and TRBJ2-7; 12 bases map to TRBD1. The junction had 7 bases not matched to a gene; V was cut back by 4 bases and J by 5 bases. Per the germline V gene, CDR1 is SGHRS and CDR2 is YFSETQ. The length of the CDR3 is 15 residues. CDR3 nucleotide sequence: TGCGCCAGCAGCACCGGGACAGGGGGCCGTAACGAGCAGTACTTC. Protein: CASSTGTGGRNEQYF.

The CDR3 spells CSVGGAGNTEAFF. CDR3 bases: TGCAGCGTTGGGGGTGCGGGGAACACTGAAGCTTTCTTT. The gene calls are TRBV29-1 and TRBJ1-1; no clear D gene. The CDR3 length is 13 residues. With 4 bases removed from V and 1 base from J, the gap between germline ends came to 10 bases. Germline CDR1 is SQVTM and CDR2 is ANQGSEA.

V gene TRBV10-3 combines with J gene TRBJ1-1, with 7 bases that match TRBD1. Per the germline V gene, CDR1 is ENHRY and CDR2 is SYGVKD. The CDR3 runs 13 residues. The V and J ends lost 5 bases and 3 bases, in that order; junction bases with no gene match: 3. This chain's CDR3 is CAISTGTDTEAFF. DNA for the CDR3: TGTGCCATCAGTACCGGGACAGACACTGAAGCTTTCTTT.